Listed below are T cell receptor beta chains from one sample, sequenced in a study of shared clonotypes between healthy human individuals. Some clones are missing from TCRdb's copy, which holds only in-frame ones; the method was immunoSEQ multiplex PCR. The table includes some 700,000 clones, around 91% detected once. The sequencing input was memory CD8+ T cells from PBMCs. All receptors derive from a man aged 18 to 35 in good health. Some clones in this sample may be carry-over from other donors' samples. CDR3s include the opening cysteine and the closing phenylalanine or tryptophan. The order of the fields is J gene, CDR3 length, V gene, CDR3 protein.

J: TRBJ2-3
length: 17
V: TRBV15
CDR3: CATSRDITRLHTDTQYF

J: TRBJ2-3
length: 16
V: TRBV15
CDR3: CATSRDLGVSTDTQYF

J: TRBJ2-5
length: 15
V: TRBV5-5
CDR3: CASSLVQQRQETQYF

J: TRBJ2-2
length: 15
V: TRBV19
CDR3: CASSIRGENTGELFF

J: TRBJ1-4
length: 16
V: TRBV5-5
CDR3: CASSLVLATTNEKLFF

J: TRBJ2-7
length: 14
V: TRBV28
CDR3: CASSFTDPTYEQYF

J: TRBJ2-7
length: 13
V: TRBV7-9
CDR3: CASSSRDSYEQYF

J: TRBJ2-1
length: 15
V: TRBV7-9
CDR3: CASSSGLAGNNEQFF

J: TRBJ2-1
length: 13
V: TRBV2
CDR3: CASSDRAYNEQFF

J: TRBJ1-3
length: 14
V: TRBV5-8
CDR3: CASSSGTPPVGPYF

J: TRBJ2-3
length: 15
V: TRBV18
CDR3: CASSPPGGSTDTQYF

J: TRBJ1-6
length: 12
V: TRBV7-9
CDR3: CASSLGDSPLHF

J: TRBJ2-7
length: 13
V: TRBV6-5
CDR3: CASSYGALNEQYF

J: TRBJ1-1
length: 13
V: TRBV19
CDR3: CASSMYRDTEAFF

J: TRBJ2-7
length: 16
V: TRBV7-2
CDR3: CASSREVQLASYEQYF

J: TRBJ1-2
length: 15
V: TRBV7-2
CDR3: CASSLATGTAYGYTF

J: TRBJ2-2
length: 14
V: TRBV7-9
CDR3: CATSREIGTGELFF

J: TRBJ1-1
length: 15
V: TRBV27
CDR3: CASSIGTGSYTEAFF

J: TRBJ2-7
length: 16
V: TRBV9
CDR3: CASSPGTFSALFEQYF

J: TRBJ2-7
length: 14
V: TRBV11-2
CDR3: CASSSQNGAGEQYF

J: TRBJ1-3
length: 13
V: TRBV7-9
CDR3: CASSATTGNTIYF

J: TRBJ1-5
length: 16
V: TRBV6-1
CDR3: CASSEAHQGINQPQHF

J: TRBJ1-1
length: 14
V: TRBV27
CDR3: CASSFGGLSSEAFF

J: TRBJ2-2
length: 15
V: TRBV4-2
CDR3: CASSQSSGSAGELFF

J: TRBJ2-7
length: 16
V: TRBV2
CDR3: CASRTGLAGISYEQYF

J: TRBJ1-4
length: 15
V: TRBV5-8
CDR3: CASSLKGFIDEKLFF

J: TRBJ1-4
length: 15
V: TRBV2
CDR3: CASSPSRGINEKLFF

J: -
length: 15
V: TRBV13
CDR3: CASSSLRDHPYEQYF

J: TRBJ2-1
length: 15
V: TRBV9
CDR3: CASSVSSGINNEQFF